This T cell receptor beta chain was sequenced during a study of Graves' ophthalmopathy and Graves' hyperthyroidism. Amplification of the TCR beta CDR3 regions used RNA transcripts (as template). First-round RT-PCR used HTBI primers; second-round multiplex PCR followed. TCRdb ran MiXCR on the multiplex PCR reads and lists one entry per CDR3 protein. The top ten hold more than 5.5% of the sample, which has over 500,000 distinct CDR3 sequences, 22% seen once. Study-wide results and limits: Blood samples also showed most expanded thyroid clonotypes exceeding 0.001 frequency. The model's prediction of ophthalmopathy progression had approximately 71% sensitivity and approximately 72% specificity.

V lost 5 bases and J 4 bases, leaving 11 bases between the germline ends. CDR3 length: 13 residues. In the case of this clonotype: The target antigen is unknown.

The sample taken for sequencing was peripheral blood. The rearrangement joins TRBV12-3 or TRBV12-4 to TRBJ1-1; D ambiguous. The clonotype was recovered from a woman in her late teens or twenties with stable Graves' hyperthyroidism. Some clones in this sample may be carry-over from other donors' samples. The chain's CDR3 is CASSPVWVTEAFF. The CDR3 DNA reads TGTGCCAGCAGTCCAGTTTGGGTCACTGAAGCTTTCTTT.